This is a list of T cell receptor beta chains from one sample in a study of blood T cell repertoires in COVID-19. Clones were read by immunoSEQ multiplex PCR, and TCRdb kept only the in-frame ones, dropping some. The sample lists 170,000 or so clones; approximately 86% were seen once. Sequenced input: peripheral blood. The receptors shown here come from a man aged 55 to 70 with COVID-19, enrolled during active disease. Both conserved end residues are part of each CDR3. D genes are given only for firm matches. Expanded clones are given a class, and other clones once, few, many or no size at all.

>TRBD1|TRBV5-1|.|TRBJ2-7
CASSLDPGQNYYEQYF
TGCGCCAGCAGCTTAGACCCGGGACAGAATTACTACGAGCAGTACTTC
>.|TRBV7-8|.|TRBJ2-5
CASSPPAQGLETQYF
TGTGCCAGCAGCCCCCCGGCGCAGGGCCTCGAGACCCAGTACTTC
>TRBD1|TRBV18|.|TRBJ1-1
CASSRDRMNTEAFF
TGTGCCAGCTCCCGGGACAGGATGAACACTGAAGCTTTCTTT
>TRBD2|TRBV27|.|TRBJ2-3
CASSPPRKAGVDTQYF
TGTGCCAGCAGTCCCCCCAGGAAGGCGGGGGTTGATACGCAGTATTTT
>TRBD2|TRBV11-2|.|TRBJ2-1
CASSPTSGLYNEQFF
TGTGCCAGCAGCCCGACTAGCGGGCTCTACAATGAGCAGTTCTTC
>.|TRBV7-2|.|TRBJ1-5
CASSLGRSNQPQHF
TGTGCCAGCAGCTTAGGCCGGAGCAATCAGCCCCAGCATTTT
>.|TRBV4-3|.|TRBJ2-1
CASSQERGEQFF
TGCGCCAGCAGCCAAGAAAGGGGTGAGCAGTTCTTC
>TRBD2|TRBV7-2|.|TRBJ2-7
CASSSLAGGYEQYF
TGTGCCAGCAGCTCCCTAGCGGGGGGTTACGAGCAGTACTTC
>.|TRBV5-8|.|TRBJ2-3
CASRSRVPDTQYF
TGTGCCAGCAGATCCAGGGTTCCAGATACGCAGTATTTT
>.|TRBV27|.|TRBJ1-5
CASSHGRTNQPQHF
TGTGCCAGCAGCCACGGTCGAACTAATCAGCCCCAGCATTTT
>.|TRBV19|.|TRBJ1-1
CASSLTRNTEAFF
TGTGCCAGTAGTTTAACAAGGAACACTGAAGCTTTCTTT
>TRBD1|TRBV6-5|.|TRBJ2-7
CASSYDPGQIYEQYF
TGTGCCAGCAGTTACGATCCGGGACAGATTTACGAGCAGTACTTC
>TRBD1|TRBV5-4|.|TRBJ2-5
CASSFPGQRQGGTQYF
TGTGCCAGCAGCTTTCCGGGACAGAGACAAGGTGGGACCCAGTACTTC
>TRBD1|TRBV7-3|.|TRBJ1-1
CASSLTGTGAEAFF
TGTGCCAGCAGCTTAACAGGGACAGGGGCTGAAGCTTTCTTT
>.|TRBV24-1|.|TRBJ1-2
CATSATTRSGYTF
TGTGCCACCAGTGCCACGACTCGGTCTGGCTACACCTTC
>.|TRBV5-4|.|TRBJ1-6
CASSLATGGRGNSPLHF
TGTGCCAGCAGCTTGGCCACGGGTGGTCGAGGTAATTCACCCCTCCACTTT
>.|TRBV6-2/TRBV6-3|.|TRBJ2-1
CASRPYGGLNNEQFF
TGTGCCAGCAGGCCTTACGGGGGATTAAACAATGAGCAGTTCTTC
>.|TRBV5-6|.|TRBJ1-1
CASSVDRRTNTEAFF
TGTGCCAGCAGCGTCGACAGGCGAACGAACACTGAAGCTTTCTTT
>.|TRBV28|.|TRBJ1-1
CASTVGHREAFF
TGTGCCAGCACTGTGGGACACCGTGAAGCTTTCTTT
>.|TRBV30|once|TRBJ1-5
CAWGRRGNQPQHF
TGTGCCTGGGGACGGAGGGGCAATCAGCCCCAGCATTTT
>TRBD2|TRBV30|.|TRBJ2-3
CAWKDGRLLRADTQYF
TGTGCCTGGAAAGACGGGAGGCTCCTGCGGGCAGATACGCAGTATTTT
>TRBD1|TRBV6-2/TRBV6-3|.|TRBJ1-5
CASSFAGGSNQPQHF
TGTGCCAGCAGTTTCGCAGGGGGCTCCAATCAGCCCCAGCATTTT
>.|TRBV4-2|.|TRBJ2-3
CASSQAPRDTQYF
TGTGCCAGCAGCCAAGCACCGCGGGATACGCAGTATTTT
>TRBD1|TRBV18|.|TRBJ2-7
CASSPYGQGATQYF
TGTGCCAGCTCACCATATGGACAGGGGGCAACGCAGTACTTC
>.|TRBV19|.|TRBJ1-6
CASRGTTLEVSPLHF
TGTGCCAGTAGGGGGACAACCCTAGAAGTTTCACCCCTCCACTTT
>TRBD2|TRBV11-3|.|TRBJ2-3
CASSLVGGLADTQYF
TGTGCCAGCAGCTTAGTGGGAGGGCTTGCAGATACGCAGTATTTT
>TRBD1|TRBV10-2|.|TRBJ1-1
CASSPKQGASTEAFF
TGCGCCAGCAGTCCAAAACAGGGGGCTAGCACTGAAGCTTTCTTT
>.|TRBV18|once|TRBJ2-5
CASSDRKMTQYF
TGTGCCAGCTCAGACAGGAAGATGACCCAGTACTTC
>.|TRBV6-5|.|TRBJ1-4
CASGSYNEKLFF
TGTGCCAGCGGTTCCTATAATGAAAAACTGTTTTTT
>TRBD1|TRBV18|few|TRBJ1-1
CASSPKDRGGTEAFF
TGTGCCAGCTCACCAAAGGACAGGGGAGGAACTGAAGCTTTCTTT
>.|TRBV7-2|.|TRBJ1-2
CASSLAAGNGYTF
TGTGCCAGCAGCTTAGCGGCAGGGAATGGCTACACCTTC
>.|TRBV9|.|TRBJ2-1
CASSVLSGTSAYNEQFF
TGTGCCAGCAGCGTCCTAAGCGGGACATCCGCCTACAATGAGCAGTTCTTC
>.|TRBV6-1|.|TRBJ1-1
CASSAESSGGSATEAFF
TGTGCCAGCAGTGCAGAATCTTCGGGAGGGTCGGCCACTGAAGCTTTCTTT
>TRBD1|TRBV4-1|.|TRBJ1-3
CASSQTGQFSGNTIYF
TGCGCCAGCAGCCAGACGGGACAGTTCTCTGGAAACACCATATATTTT
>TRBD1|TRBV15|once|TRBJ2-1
CATSPRDRGFDEQFF
TGTGCCACCAGCCCCCGGGACAGGGGTTTCGATGAGCAGTTCTTC
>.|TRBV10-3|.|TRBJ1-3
CAISAGLVSGNTIYF
TGTGCCATCAGCGCTGGACTTGTCTCTGGAAACACCATATATTTT